This TCR beta chain emerged from a study of blood T cell repertoires in COVID-19. Across the whole study: Donors in the United States, Italy and Spain gave samples during acute or convalescent COVID-19. The analysed material was cDNA or gDNA that came from T cells, B-cell-depleted T cells, or PBMCs.

Using immunoSEQ multiplex PCR, the repertoire was profiled, and TCRdb retains in-frame clones only, with some absent. Counted here are tens of thousands of clones, around 73% occurring once; the ten biggest clones make up 16%. The clonotype was recovered from a man between 65 and 85 years old with acute or convalescent COVID-19. Material: peripheral blood.

CDR3 nucleotides: TGTGCCAGTTCTCCCTACAGGGGATCGAACACTGAAGCTTTCTTT. It is translated as CASSPYRGSNTEAFF. J is TRBJ1-1 and V is TRBV19, with TRBD1 matching 7 bases. From germline, CDR1 is LNHDA and CDR2 SQIVND (reference sequence). The V segment lost 8 bases and the J segment 1 base; nucleotides outside the gene matches: 10. CDR3 length equals 15 residues.